The source of this TCR beta chain is a study of cytomegalovirus exposure and HLA in healthy donors (TCRdb year 2017). Background for the entire study: In an earlier analysis of 550 to 750 of the donors, 276 Gb of sequence data and 90 million to 120 million unique TCR beta sequences from roughly 190 million T cells were reported. Around 320 gigabases of sequencing data and tens of millions of unique TCR sequences were included in an early release covering under 650 HLA-typed donors. The later analysis used no new phenotypic data to find candidate immune exposures, relying instead on TCR beta sequences and their occurrence across donors. To predict cytomegalovirus infection status, the study combined high-throughput TCR immunosequencing, statistical association of individual TCRs with disease status, and machine learning. In addition to the first cohort of 666 subjects, a separate validation cohort of 130 or so different subjects was used. Among about 370 genotyped donors of the cohort, an average of around 250,000 unique TCR beta nucleotide sequences was sequenced per donor, of which 15% to 20% were non-productive. Of the roughly 400 genotyped donors, over 65% fell in the genetic ancestry cluster associated with self-reported Caucasian donors. In a later genetic analysis, genome-wide SNP genotypes for about 55% of the 666 donors were used, and that subset was treated as a discovery cohort. In a later analysis, previously published TCR beta repertoires from 550 to 750 donors were re-analyzed and high-resolution HLA genotyping was added so that TCR occurrence patterns could be studied. Donor age, sex, ethnicity and CMV serostatus were compiled together with the repertoire data. The T cell repertoires of about 700 subjects were profiled by immunosequencing and related to cytomegalovirus serostatus. About five DR-DQ haplotypes were treated as single units for association and clustering because of strong linkage in the cohort. HLA typing included class I and class II loci at four-digit resolution. An earlier analysis of 587 of the donors used high-throughput TCR beta sequencing to judge whether each TCR beta V gene segment behaved as functional or pseudogenic. The number of donors typed differed by locus, with roughly 629-640 for A, B, C, DRB1 and DQB1, around 500 for DQA1, 600 to 610 for DPA1, and 400 to 490 for DPB1. Every discovery cohort repertoire had been produced on one sequencing platform. The study was designed to test whether signatures of past pathogen exposure could be identified by cataloging public T cell receptors.

The paper's findings and limits, for the study overall: When HLA alleles, especially DR and DQ, strongly co-occurred, TCR associations were difficult to assign to individual alleles. According to a later analysis, parvovirus B19, influenza, CMV and Epstein-Barr virus appeared linked to several top co-occurrence clusters. A total of 150 to 200 TCR beta chains were listed by the study as associated with cytomegalovirus. The cohort was sequenced for TCR beta chains only, and without alpha or paired-chain data the features that could be detected were limited. In a later genetic analysis, a missense DCLRE1C variant was associated with V-gene and J-gene trimming of TCR beta chains, and the association was replicated in an independent cohort. For the cohort, immune exposure information was limited to CMV serostatus. Presence/absence analyses assumed roughly uniform sequencing depth across donors, an assumption that may not hold. A further reported finding was that TCR beta sequences accurately predicted the HLA-A and HLA-B alleles for most subjects in the first cohort. A later analysis found that TCR association rates varied across HLA loci, with DRB1 alleles showing the most associated TCRs and HLA-C alleles the fewest. Most TCR sequences were seen in very few donors, while some public TCRs were found in many individuals. The classifier was reported to diagnose cytomegalovirus status with high specificity and sensitivity in both the original cohort and the validation cohort. In a later analysis, HLA-associated TCR beta chains showed more clonal expansion and lower generation probabilities than non-associated chains that were equally common. Some IMGT-functional V segments, including TRBV6-2 and TRBV6-3, could not be distinguished by the 87-base-pair reads and were therefore excluded. A few of the identified cytomegalovirus-associated TCR beta chains were confirmed in vitro to be specific for cytomegalovirus antigens. In an earlier analysis of roughly 560 of the donors, most TCR beta V segments were observed in productive rearrangements about 90% or about 30% of the time, broadly matching IMGT annotations. Because counts were too low, roughly 16 rarely observed V segments, including chromosome 9 orphons, were left out of the earlier analysis of 587 of the donors. Correlated functional status among segregating V segments might be attributable to linkage disequilibrium, but an unknown experimental factor could not be ruled out. A cluster of highly shared sequence variants was judged likely to be a technical artifact of the sequencing pipeline. The authors suggested that the approach could potentially be generalized to other disease states and immunological phenotypes. According to a later genetic analysis, donors in an Asian-associated ancestry cluster had fewer N-insertions in productive TCRs than the approximately 710-donor mean. At a false discovery rate of 0.05, a later analysis linked some 17,000 TCR beta sequences to specific HLA alleles. In a later analysis, most CMV-associated TCR beta chains were found to appear HLA-restricted, with HLA associations seemingly driven largely by CMV exposure. Because HLA typing was missing for some donors at each locus, association tests included only the typed subset.

The CDR1 and CDR2 encoded by the germline V gene (reference sequence) are MNHEY and SMNVEV. From the cysteine through the phenylalanine, the CDR3 covers 15 amino acids. The CDR3 DNA has 45 bases and is translated from base 1. V drops 0 bases and J drops 7 bases, leaving 10 bases in between. The cohort was made up of roughly 670 healthy bone marrow donors. All cohort members were sampled while nominally healthy, although unrecorded immune exposures were likely present. The donor tested CMV seropositive, placing the donor among the 250 to 350 seropositive members of the cohort. Each donor provided a peripheral blood sample, and peripheral blood mononuclear cells were used for TCR beta sequencing. Genomic DNA was extracted from the blood cell samples with the Qiagen DNeasy Blood Extraction Kit. The library came from the immunoSEQ multiplex PCR assay. The multiplex PCR relied on a mix of 60 forward primers for TCR Vbeta segments and 13 reverse primers for TCR Jbeta segments. Amplification of the CDR3 region of rearranged TCR beta genes was performed with a multiplex PCR assay on genomic DNA. Amplified TCR beta libraries were sequenced as 87-base-pair reads on the Illumina HiSeq System. The authors' pipeline ran thus. A later analysis tallied roughly 80 million unique TCR beta chains across the 700 or so repertoires, and around 12 million of those chains were shared by two or more donors. To remove PCR and sequencing errors, raw reads were error-corrected and collapsed into unique sequences using a nearest-neighbor algorithm that merged closely related sequences. To assign V, D and J gene segments, CDR3 sequences were aligned to IMGT reference sequences. For a sequence to be retained, a match of at least six nucleotides to both a V gene segment and a J gene segment was required. A rearrangement counted as productive if the CDR3 had no stop codons and remained in frame with V and J, and every other rearrangement counted as non-productive. CDR3 was defined by IMGT convention, running from the second conserved V-encoded cysteine to the conserved J-encoded phenylalanine. The earlier analysis of fewer than 700 of the donors excluded sequences that lacked an unambiguous match to a single V gene segment. In an earlier analysis of approximately 590 of the donors, V segments were called functional above 56.7% productive rearrangements and were called segregating when the between-donor standard deviation exceeded 5%. To diagnose cytomegalovirus status from the catalog of TCR beta chain sequences, a statistical classification framework was built. In a later analysis, V and J genes were assigned by comparing TCR nucleotide sequences against IMGT/GENE-DB human TR gene sequences. A later analysis assigned CDR3 sequences and most-parsimonious VDJ recombination scenarios with the TCRdist pipeline. A later analysis defined each TCR beta chain by its CDR3 amino acid sequence plus V-gene family, and excluded reads lacking a unique V-gene family. A later analysis removed over 500 highly shared, low-generation-probability nucleotide sequences to deal with suspected cross-contamination and a sequencing artifact. A later analysis calculated a clonal expansion index for each public chain from normalized within-repertoire ranks of inferred template counts. A later analysis computed generation probabilities with a VDJ recombination model fitted to out-of-frame rearrangements, and checked the results against IGoR. A later analysis scored TCR-TCR, TCR-HLA and TCR-CMV co-occurrence with hypergeometric tests, applying a repertoire-size bias correction to TCR pairs. In a later analysis, false discovery rates were estimated by permuting HLA or CMV assignments 20 times. In a later analysis, co-occurring TCRs were grouped with DBSCAN, and TCRdist sequence similarity was added when clustering was performed within HLA-allele-positive subsets. Repertoires with fewer than 30,000 or more than 120,000 public chains, plus five repertoires with anomalous nucleotide sharing, were excluded from co-occurrence clustering. As stored in TCRdb, this immuneACCESS dataset retains in-frame rearrangements with V and J assigned. A fraction of the clones does not appear; measured against another copy, unresolved V genes explain less than half of the discrepancy, and the remainder lacks a known reason. The DNA was the basis for D and trimming; V, J and clone size are from that table. The table for this sample lists 170,000 or so clones; roughly 80% of them were counted only once. Of the sample, 6.5% to 8.5% falls within the top ten clones.

As to this clone: Its antigen specificity is not known. The sample holds no much larger clone one base away, and base qualities are not on file.

The chain links TRBV27 with TRBJ1-6, and the D gene may be TRBD1, 5 bases matching. The sequence was obtained from a man aged 30 to 39 in good health and CMV-seropositive. What was sequenced was PBMCs. The CDR3: CASSLSQGGNSPLHF. The DNA reads as follows: TGTGCCAGCAGTTTATCTCAGGGAGGCAATTCACCCCTCCACTTT.